The next 31 T cell receptor beta chains were all read from a single sample in a study of T cell responses to AZD1222 COVID-19 vaccine. Method: immunoSEQ multiplex PCR; TCRdb's copy keeps in-frame clones and lacks some. The profile shows more than 70,000 clones, nearly 90% of them singletons. The source was peripheral blood, collected 28 days after the second AZD1222 dose. These receptors all come from an adult who received the AZD1222 COVID-19 vaccine.

This rearrangement joins TRBV7-2 to TRBJ1-1, with D perhaps matching TRBD1 (5 bases). V lost 1 base and J 2 bases, leaving 8 bases between the germline ends. The CDR3 consists of 14 residues. The germline CDR1 and CDR2 sequences are SGHTA and FQGNSA. This chain's CDR3 is CASSLVGENTEAFF. CDR3 in DNA: TGTGCCAGCAGCTTAGTGGGGGAAAACACTGAAGCTTTCTTT.

Remarks on this clone: Sequence at one end of the junction differs from germline and may be a read error. The V gene is TRBV2, the J gene TRBJ1-1, with unresolved D. The CDR3 is 14 residues long. Germline assignment: CDR1 SNHLY and CDR2 FYNNEI. This chain's CDR3 is CASSDPRRNSEAFF. In DNA, the CDR3 is TGTGCCAGCAGTGACCCGCGACGGAACTCTGAAGCTTTCTTT.

The rearrangement uses TRBV19 and TRBJ2-2, with unresolved D. Trimming took off 3 bases at V and 3 bases at J, with 8 bases between the two ends. There are 14 residues in the CDR3. Germline V gene lookup returns CDR1 LNHDA and CDR2 SQIVND (reference sequence). CDR3 DNA: TGTGCCAGTAGTATGTACAGTTACACCGGGGAGCTGTTTTTT. Protein sequence: CASSMYSYTGELFF.

This chain joins TRBV11-2 and TRBJ2-5, with D possibly TRBD1 on 6 matching bases. This CDR3 comprises 16 residues. V was shortened by 5 bases and J by 1 base, with 17 bases between the two germline ends. The germline V gene encodes CDR1 SGHAT and CDR2 FQNNGV. Here the CDR3 DNA reads TGTGCCAGCAGCCCGTGGGTTATAGGGGGCCAAGAGACCCAGTACTTC. This gives the protein CASSPWVIGGQETQYF.

The chain recombines TRBV6-4 with TRBJ1-1; TRBD1 agrees at 7 bases. V trimming: 4 bases; J trimming: 7 bases; junction bases outside the gene matches: 6. Germline CDR1 MRHNA, CDR2 SNTAGT. This CDR3 is 13 amino acids long. The CDR3 here is CASSATGADEAFF. The CDR3 nucleotides are TGTGCCAGCAGTGCCACAGGGGCGGATGAAGCTTTCTTT.

V is TRBV2 and J is TRBJ1-1; D not certain. V lost 6 bases, J lost 0 bases, and 8 bases lay in between. CDR1 and CDR2 from the germline V gene are SNHLY and FYNNEI. The CDR3 is 13 residues long. In DNA, the CDR3 is TGTGCCAGCAGGGACCCGGTGAACACTGAAGCTTTCTTT. It is translated as CASRDPVNTEAFF.

The chain employs TRBV18 and TRBJ1-1; D unclear. V was pared by 3 bases and J by 4 bases, with 9 bases between. Germline CDR1 is KGHSH and CDR2 is LQKENI. The CDR3 length is 13 residues. The CDR3 nucleotides read TGTGCCAGCTCACCGGGCTCCCTCACTGAAGCTTTCTTT. Its protein is CASSPGSLTEAFF. The complete variable domain, with remaining parts taken from reference TRBV18 and TRBJ1-1, reads NAGVMQNPRHLVRRRGQEARLRCSPMKGHSHVYWYRQLPEEGLKFMVYLQKENIIDESGMPKERFSAEFPKEGPSILRIQQVVRGDSAAYFCASSPGSLTEAFFGQGTRLTVV.

The chain couples TRBV10-3 to TRBJ2-7; no definite D call. The CDR3 spans 11 residues. V was clipped by 6 bases and J by 6 bases, with 9 bases between them. CDR1 and CDR2 from the germline V gene are ENHRY and SYGVKD. CDR3 sequence (DNA): TGTGCCATCAGCCCACTGGCCGAGCAGTACTTC. It translates to CAISPLAEQYF.

This chain connects TRBV5-6 to TRBJ2-5; D not certain. The germline gives CDR1 SGHDT, CDR2 YYEEEE. Deletions cut 1 base from V and 5 bases from J, with 12 bases between. CDR3 length equals 14 residues. CDR3 nucleotide sequence: TGTGCCAGCAGCTTGAAGTCCCCCGGGGAGACCCAGTACTTC. As protein: CASSLKSPGETQYF.

The chain employs TRBV14 and TRBJ2-2; TRBD1 matches at 7 bases. Germline assignment: CDR1 SGHDN and CDR2 FVKESK. This CDR3 is built from 15 residues. V gave up 4 bases and J gave up 5 bases; unmatched junction bases: 7. DNA for the CDR3: TGTGCCAGCAGCCCCCGGACAGGATCGACCGGGGAGCTGTTTTTT. Translation gives CASSPRTGSTGELFF.

The J gene is TRBJ1-2, the V gene TRBV7-2; 8 bases align to TRBD1. The CDR3 has 13 residues. Germline V CDR1 and CDR2: SGHTA, FQGNSA. The V gene end was trimmed by 7 bases and the J gene end by 13 bases; junction bases not matched to a gene: 14. The CDR3 DNA reads TGTGCCAGCAACACTGGACAGGGAAGGATCAGCACCTTC. Amino acid sequence: CASNTGQGRISTF.

This chain uses TRBV7-2 with TRBJ1-6; 8 bases are shared with TRBD1. Losses at the gene ends were 5 bases for V and 8 bases for J; bases not matched to a gene: 11. Germline V gene data show CDR1 as SGHTA and CDR2 as FQGNSA. The CDR3 sequence is 16 residues long. CDR3 sequence: CASSPRDRSSDSPLHF. The CDR3 bases are TGTGCCAGCAGCCCCCGGGACAGGAGTTCCGATTCACCCCTCCACTTT.

The chain employs TRBV9 and TRBJ1-1; perhaps TRBD1 as D (6 bases). The germline V gene has CDR1 SGDLS and CDR2 YYNGEE. The V end lost 4 bases, the J end lost 0 bases, and 10 bases lay between the germline ends. CDR3 length: 14 residues. CDR3 region: CASSTDRMNTEAFF. CDR3 DNA sequence: TGTGCCAGCAGCACGGACAGAATGAACACTGAAGCTTTCTTT.

CDR3 amino acids: CASGRGLNEKLFF. In DNA form, the CDR3 reads TGTGCCAGTGGAAGGGGACTTAATGAAAAACTGTTTTTT. J is TRBJ1-4 and V is TRBV19, with a possible D match to TRBD1 (5 bases). This CDR3 has 13 residues. The ends were cut back, 8 bases at V and 4 bases at J, with 11 bases in the middle. The germline CDR1 and CDR2 sequences are LNHDA and SQIVND (reference sequence). The entire variable domain, with the rest obtained from reference TRBV19 and TRBJ1-4, is as follows: DGGITQSPKYLFRKEGQNVTLSCEQNLNHDAMYWYRQDPGQGLRLIYYSQIVNDFQKGDIAEGYSVSREKKESFPLTVTSAQKNPTAFYLCASGRGLNEKLFFGSGTQLSVL.

The V and J genes are TRBV14 and TRBJ1-1; 10 bases align to TRBD1. Germline assignment: CDR1 SGHDN and CDR2 FVKESK. CDR3 length: 18 amino acids. V shed 4 bases, J shed 3 bases, and the junction held 14 bases outside the gene matches. The CDR3 sequence is CASSRSWGQGLRDTEAFF. The DNA of the CDR3 is TGTGCCAGCAGCCGCTCCTGGGGACAGGGGCTGAGAGACACTGAAGCTTTCTTT.

The gene calls are TRBV5-1 and TRBJ1-6; TRBD1 matches at 7 bases. The CDR3 is made up of 14 amino acids. V lost 4 bases and J lost 13; bases outside the gene matches: 11. Per germline, CDR1 SGHRS and CDR2 YFSETQ. The DNA for the CDR3 is TGCGCCAGCAGCGCCGGGACAGTTAGAGCGCCCCTCCACTTT. Translating it yields CASSAGTVRAPLHF.

This chain connects TRBV19 to TRBJ1-3, with 7 bases matching TRBD1. The CDR3 is 17 residues long. Per germline, CDR1 LNHDA and CDR2 SQIVND (reference sequence). V lost 4 bases, J lost 3 bases, and 12 bases stayed unmatched. The CDR3 protein is CASSNGTDDLDGNTIYF. The CDR3 DNA reads as TGTGCCAGTAGTAACGGGACAGACGATCTTGATGGAAACACCATATATTTT.

The chain couples TRBV5-8 to TRBJ1-1; D is possibly TRBD1 (6 bases). This CDR3 has 14 amino acids. CDR1 is SGHTS, CDR2 YDEGEE, per germline. The germline V and J ends were trimmed by 4 bases and 1 base, with 11 bases remaining between them. Written as DNA, the CDR3 is TGTGCCAGCAGCCCGAGGACAGCGAACACTGAAGCTTTCTTT. Its translation: CASSPRTANTEAFF.

The CDR3 loop reads CASSHKWGPVRVGEQYF. The DNA of the CDR3 is TGTGCCAGCAGCCACAAATGGGGACCTGTCAGGGTGGGCGAGCAGTACTTC. The chain joins TRBV14 to TRBJ2-7, with D perhaps TRBD1 or TRBD2 (5 bases each). Germline CDR1 SGHDN, CDR2 FVKESK. V lost 3 bases, J lost 6 bases, and 24 bases lay in between. The CDR3 extends over 17 amino acids.

The gene calls are TRBV6-2 or TRBV6-3 and TRBJ1-5, with D tentatively TRBD1 (6 bases). V lost 4 bases to trimming and J lost 5 bases, with 24 bases between them. Germline V gene lookup returns CDR1 MNHEY and CDR2 SVGEGT. The CDR3 has 18 residues. CDR3 protein: CASSSQRRQERNHQPQHF. In nucleotides, the CDR3 is TGTGCCAGCAGTTCCCAACGGAGACAGGAACGGAACCATCAGCCCCAGCATTTT.

The V gene is TRBV5-6, the J gene TRBJ1-1; no firm D call. This CDR3 has 13 amino acids. Trimming cost V 4 bases and J 1 base, with 8 bases left between them. Looked up from germline, CDR1 is SGHDT and CDR2 is YYEEEE. CDR3 region: CASSPRPNTEAFF. The DNA of the CDR3 is TGTGCCAGCAGCCCTCGGCCGAACACTGAAGCTTTCTTT.

The table lists this clone with a count of one. The V gene is TRBV11-2, the J gene TRBJ1-5; unclear D gene. This CDR3 region has 13 residues. The germline CDR1 and CDR2 sequences are SGHAT and FQNNGV. V was shortened by 3 bases and J by 0 bases, with 3 bases between the two germline ends. The CDR3 sequence: CASSFYSNQPQHF. CDR3 bases: TGTGCCAGCAGCTTTTATAGCAATCAGCCCCAGCATTTT.

This chain connects TRBV7-3 to TRBJ2-5; 14 bases fit TRBD2. Germline values: CDR1 SGHTA, CDR2 FQGTGA. This CDR3 has 18 residues. The ends lost 4 bases at V and 2 bases at J; junction bases unmatched: 9. The CDR3, as DNA: TGTGCCAGCAGCTCGGGACTAGCGGGAGTAAAGGCGCAAGAGACCCAGTACTTC. Residues: CASSSGLAGVKAQETQYF.

The rearrangement joins TRBV10-3 to TRBJ2-1; TRBD2 might be the D (5 bases). There are 11 residues in the CDR3. Trimming took 2 bases from V and 10 from J, leaving 6 bases between them. Germline CDR1 reads ENHRY; CDR2 reads SYGVKD. CDR3 coding DNA: TGTGCCATCAGTGAGGAGCGGGAGCAGTTCTTC. Its translation: CAISEEREQFF.

This chain links TRBV18 with TRBJ1-5, with D hard to call. This CDR3 is 15 amino acids long. Trimming removed 2 bases from V and 0 bases from J, with 8 bases in between. Germline V gives CDR1 KGHSH, CDR2 LQKENI. Here the CDR3 reads CASSPEADSNQPQHF. CDR3 nucleotides: TGTGCCAGCTCACCAGAGGCAGATAGCAATCAGCCCCAGCATTTT.

CDR3 in DNA: TGTGCCAGCAGTCAGGGTTCCCCCTATAATTCACCCCTCCACTTT. It translates to CASSQGSPYNSPLHF. The gene calls are TRBV6-5 and TRBJ1-6, with D tentatively TRBD1 (5 bases). Germline values: CDR1 MNHEY, CDR2 SVGAGI. Trimming removed 5 bases from V and 2 bases from J, with 10 bases in between. CDR3 length equals 15 residues.

J is TRBJ1-6 and V is TRBV10-3; D perhaps matches TRBD1 (5 bases). Trimming removed 0 bases at V and 7 bases at J, with 10 bases between. Looked up from germline, CDR1 is ENHRY and CDR2 is SYGVKD. This CDR3 has 15 amino acids. The CDR3 sequence: CAISESGTVNSPLHF. CDR3 DNA sequence: TGTGCCATCAGTGAGTCAGGGACTGTCAATTCACCCCTCCACTTT.

The V gene is TRBV7-9, the J gene TRBJ2-5, with a weak D call TRBD2 (5 bases). The CDR3 spans 15 residues. Germline values: CDR1 SEHNR, CDR2 FQNEAQ (reference sequence). Trimming removed 1 base at V and 0 bases at J, with 9 bases between. CDR3 region: CASSLDLGDQETQYF. CDR3 DNA sequence: TGTGCCAGCAGCTTAGACCTCGGGGACCAAGAGACCCAGTACTTC.

The rearrangement links TRBV6-5 to TRBJ1-2, with no clear D. Germline-derived CDR1 and CDR2 are MNHEY and SVGAGI. The length of the CDR3 is 13 residues. V lost 2 bases and J 10 bases, leaving 14 bases between the germline ends. The CDR3 region is CASSYEGPLDYTF. CDR3 in DNA: TGTGCCAGCAGTTACGAAGGGCCGCTCGACTACACCTTC.

The chain combines TRBV3-1 (or the pseudogene TRBV3-2) with TRBJ1-1; D may be TRBD1 (5 bases). CDR3 size: 17 residues. The V and J ends lost 4 bases and 7 bases respectively, with 25 bases between them. Germline V CDR1 and CDR2: LGHDT, YNNKEL (reference sequence). CDR3: CASSLLGQGDVTNEAFF. The CDR3 coding sequence is TGTGCCAGCAGCCTCCTCGGGCAGGGCGATGTTACTAATGAAGCTTTCTTT.

The rearrangement joins TRBV10-3 to TRBJ2-7, with D tentatively TRBD1 (6 bases). The ends were cut back, 6 bases at V and 5 bases at J, with 20 bases in the middle. From germline, CDR1 is ENHRY and CDR2 SYGVKD. There are 15 residues in the CDR3. The CDR3: CAIRGSEGVGHEQYF. The CDR3 DNA reads TGTGCCATCAGGGGGTCAGAGGGGGTCGGCCACGAGCAGTACTTC.